Below, 2 T cell receptor beta chains from the same sample are listed, as sequenced in a study of blood T cell repertoires in COVID-19. Libraries were prepared by immunoSEQ multiplex PCR; TCRdb keeps only in-frame clonotypes and omits some of them. The table includes about 40,000 clones, just under 85% detected once. Sequencing used peripheral blood. These receptors originate from a human donor with acute or convalescent COVID-19. The donor label of this sample is uncertain.

The genes are TRBV5-1 and TRBJ1-3, with D perhaps matching TRBD1 (6 bases). The germline V and J ends were trimmed by 0 bases and 2 bases, with 9 bases remaining between them. Germline V gene sequence: CDR1 SGHRS, CDR2 YFSETQ. The CDR3 length is 15 residues. DNA of the CDR3: TGCGCCAGCAGCTTGGACCAGGGGACTGGAAACACCATATATTTT. Translating it yields CASSLDQGTGNTIYF.

There are a few counts of this clone. The rearrangement joins TRBV7-3 to TRBJ1-6; tentative D call: TRBD1 (5 bases). The CDR3 has 11 amino acids. Germline values: CDR1 SGHTA, CDR2 FQGTGA. V was pared by 8 bases and J by 9 bases, with 8 bases between. The CDR3 sequence: CASWGGSPLHF. CDR3 DNA sequence: TGTGCCAGCTGGGGGGGTTCACCCCTCCACTTT.